This T cell receptor beta chain was captured by sequencing in a study of blood T cells in healthy people across ages. Findings and limits, study-wide: While age rose, TCR beta diversity per million T cells dropped in a roughly linear way. Higher diversity and more naive CD4+ cells were features of long-lived donors, compared to aged donors.

For the second PCR, which ran for about 6 to 11 cycles, a sample-barcoded 5' primer and a J-beta primer mix were used. Each CDR3 protein gets one entry after TCRdb re-called the 5' RACE reads with MiXCR. The sample lists 850,000 or so distinct CDR3 sequences; 29% were seen once. Isolation recovered at least 7 million PBMCs from every sample. About this clonotype itself: Its antigen is undetermined.

The V segment lost 1 base and the J segment 7 bases; nucleotides outside the gene matches: 10. The CDR3 loop spans 17 amino acids. Germline-derived CDR1 and CDR2 are SGHNT and YENEEA. The sample taken for sequencing was blood. The receptor comes from a woman older than 75 in good health. The V gene is TRBV11-3, the J gene TRBJ2-2, with 9 bases that match TRBD1. CDR3 amino acids: CASSLVATGGIGGELFF. The CDR3, as DNA: TGTGCCAGCAGCTTAGTGGCGACAGGGGGGATAGGCGGGGAGCTGTTTTTT.